This is a list of T cell receptor beta chains from one sample in a study of T cell changes during pregnancy in multiple sclerosis. Data came from immunoSEQ multiplex PCR; TCRdb stores just in-frame clones and leaves some out. The table lists 18,000 or so clones, around 86% of them singletons. Sequencing used CD8+ T cells from peripheral blood mononuclear cells, obtained in the third trimester of pregnancy. These TCRs come from a female donor in good health, enrolled as a control in a pregnancy study. The CDR3 runs from the conserved cysteine through the conserved F or W.

CDR3aa	v_gene
CASSLTSGSSPLHF	TRBV28
CASSVGDLNTEAFF	TRBV9
CASSLVSSEHNEQFF	TRBV7-9
CASSHQEGERYEQYF	TRBV4-2
CASSVPPGQGAETQYF	TRBV19
CASSLSGQGAHYGYTF	TRBV27
CASSQEGYSNQPQHF	TRBV7-9
CASSQGLAGGYEQFF	TRBV4-3
CATSRQGTTEAFF	TRBV15
CASSGHSGNTIYF	TRBV11-1
CASDSGDRGYEQYF	TRBV2
CASSLQGPYEQYF	TRBV28
CASSQTPVPGGRDGYTF	TRBV4-1
CASSLGLAGGSGELFF	TRBV27
CASSEVEGGPEQFF	TRBV6-1
CASKVGASGPQETQYF	TRBV2